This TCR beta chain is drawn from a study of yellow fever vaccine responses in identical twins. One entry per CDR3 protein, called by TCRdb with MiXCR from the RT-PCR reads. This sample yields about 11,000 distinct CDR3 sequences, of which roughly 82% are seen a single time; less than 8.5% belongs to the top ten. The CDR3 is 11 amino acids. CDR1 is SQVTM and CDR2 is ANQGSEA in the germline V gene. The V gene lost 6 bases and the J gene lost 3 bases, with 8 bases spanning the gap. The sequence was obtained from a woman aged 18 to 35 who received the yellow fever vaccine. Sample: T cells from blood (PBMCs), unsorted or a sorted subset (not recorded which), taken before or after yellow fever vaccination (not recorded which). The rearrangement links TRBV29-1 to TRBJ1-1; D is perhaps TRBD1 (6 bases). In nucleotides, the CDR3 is TGCAGCGTGGACAGCTACACTGAAGCTTTCTTT. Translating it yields CSVDSYTEAFF.